Here is one TCR beta chain with its context. Its specificity is unknown. An Oncomine TCR Beta short-read assay was used to sequence the DNA from cultured CD4+ T cells. From CD4+ T cells that had been cultured, genomic DNA was extracted. TCRdb redid the calling of the PCR reads with MiXCR, one entry per CDR3 protein. The sample yields fewer than 13,000 distinct CDR3 sequences, under 35% seen once. The sample's treatment: approximately nine-day PBMC culture with coronavirus spike peptide pools or control peptides (ViraFEST assay). These CD4+ T cells came from an unexposed donor, sampled before the COVID-19 pandemic (2011-2018). These data belong to a study of vaccination and CD4 T cells after COVID-19. Overall study context: Typically, post-vaccine samples were obtained a median approximately 67 days after dose two, within a range of 14 to 241. The authors gave control cultures a CEFX pool, an HIV-1 Nef pool, or no peptide. Study observations and caveats: Reactive clone data from convalescent patients indicated a median of about 86% appearing only post-vaccination. Looking at convalescent patients, 304 of their 307 vaccine-specific clones were spike mono-reactive.

The CDR3 covers 11 residues. Germline V gene data show CDR1 as SGHRS and CDR2 as YFSETQ. Trimming left V 6 bases short and J 9 bases short, with 10 bases between. Sequencing was done on a sample of CD4+ T cells from blood, cultured in vitro. The sequence was obtained from a human donor in good health. The chain employs TRBV5-1 and TRBJ2-1; perhaps TRBD2 as D (5 bases). CDR3 sequence reads: CASNEGIEQFF. The DNA for the CDR3 is TGCGCCAGCAACGAGGGTATTGAGCAGTTCTTC. Filled out from reference TRBV5-1 and TRBJ2-1, the complete variable domain reads KAGVTQTPRYLIKTRGQQVTLSCSPISGHRSVSWYQQTPGQGLQFLFEYFSETQRNKGNFPGRFSGRQFSNSRSEMNVSTLELGDSALYLCASNEGIEQFFGPGTRLTVL.